A selection of T cell receptor beta chains follows, all from one sample in a study of blood T cell repertoires in COVID-19. Here immunoSEQ multiplex PCR was the method, and the copy in TCRdb shows in-frame clones only, minus some. The sample lists about 140,000 clones; about 80% were seen once. Sequenced sample: peripheral blood. The receptors derive from a human donor in a cohort sampled during active COVID-19. Each CDR3 is given with its conserved first and last residue. Fields, in order: clone size, D gene, V gene, J gene, CDR3 protein, CDR3 DNA. D genes are given only for firm matches. Clone sizes are given selectively: once, few, many, or a class where the clone is expanded.

few	TRBD1	TRBV7-2	TRBJ2-5	CASSLPGQGIWETQYF	TGTGCCAGCAGCTTACCCGGACAGGGGATCTGGGAGACCCAGTACTTC
.	.	TRBV28	TRBJ1-4	CASSFPGGEKLFF	TGTGCCAGCAGTTTCCCCGGAGGTGAAAAACTGTTTTTT
.	.	TRBV6-4	TRBJ1-4	CASSPEGGEKLFF	TGTGCCAGCAGCCCGGAAGGAGGTGAAAAACTGTTTTTT
.	.	TRBV7-2	TRBJ1-5	CASSLTSGGNQPQHF	TGTGCCAGCAGCTTAACGAGTGGAGGTAATCAGCCCCAGCATTTT
.	.	TRBV10-2	TRBJ1-1	CASGREGAFF	TGCGCCAGCGGGAGAGAGGGAGCTTTCTTT
.	TRBD2	TRBV19	TRBJ2-1	CASTERAGAENEQFF	TGTGCCAGTACCGAGAGGGCGGGAGCGGAAAATGAGCAGTTCTTC
.	.	TRBV5-1	TRBJ1-1	CASSLGPSTDTEAFF	TGCGCCAGCAGCTTGGGCCCCTCGACAGACACTGAAGCTTTCTTT
once	TRBD1	TRBV10-3	TRBJ2-3	CAIARGDRDWATQYF	TGTGCCATCGCAAGAGGGGACAGGGATTGGGCTACGCAGTATTTT
.	TRBD1	TRBV19	TRBJ2-2	CASSITGARGTGELFF	TGTGCCAGTAGTATCACAGGGGCTCGTGGCACCGGGGAGCTGTTTTTT
once	TRBD1	TRBV28	TRBJ1-1	CASSSDRALAGAFF	TGTGCCAGCAGTTCGGACAGGGCTCTTGCTGGGGCTTTCTTT
.	TRBD2	TRBV28	TRBJ2-7	CASSLWTSGRYEQYF	TGTGCCAGCAGTTTATGGACTAGCGGGAGATACGAGCAGTACTTC
.	TRBD2	TRBV2	TRBJ2-1	CASSVIPPLAGGTQFF	TGTGCCAGCAGTGTTATCCCCCCACTAGCGGGAGGAACCCAGTTCTTC
.	TRBD1	TRBV6-1	TRBJ1-5	CASSEGDRGQPQHF	TGTGCCAGCAGCGAAGGAGACAGGGGGCAGCCCCAGCATTTT
.	TRBD2	TRBV6-5	TRBJ2-5	CASRLAGTGETQYF	TGTGCCAGCAGATTAGCGGGAACGGGAGAGACCCAGTACTTC
once	TRBD1	TRBV6-5	TRBJ2-5	CASLIDRAETQYF	TGTGCCAGTCTAATCGACAGGGCCGAGACCCAGTACTTC
.	TRBD2	TRBV28	TRBJ2-7	CASSSTSGSTDEQYF	TGTGCCAGCAGTTCGACTAGCGGGAGTACCGACGAGCAGTACTTC
.	.	TRBV3-1/TRBV3-2	TRBJ1-5	CASSQVGIAQPQHF	TGTGCCAGCAGCCAAGTTGGTATCGCGCAGCCCCAGCATTTT
.	.	TRBV5-1	TRBJ2-1	CASSDPKGGNEQFF	TGCGCCAGCAGCGACCCGAAGGGGGGGAATGAGCAGTTCTTC
.	.	TRBV7-3	TRBJ2-3	CASSPTGITDTQYF	TGTGCCAGCAGTCCTACAGGGATCACAGATACGCAGTATTTT
.	.	TRBV6-5	TRBJ1-5	CASSYSGGNQPQHF	TGTGCCAGCAGTTACTCGGGGGGGAATCAGCCCCAGCATTTT
once	.	TRBV20-1	TRBJ1-4	CSASSAREGEKLFF	TGCAGTGCTAGTTCCGCCAGGGAAGGGGAAAAACTGTTTTTT
.	TRBD1	TRBV29-1	TRBJ2-1	CSVVTGQGYNEQFF	TGCAGCGTCGTTACGGGACAGGGGTACAATGAGCAGTTCTTC
.	TRBD1	TRBV9	TRBJ2-5	CASSEGQGGRETQYF	TGTGCCAGCAGCGAGGGACAGGGAGGTCGAGAGACCCAGTACTTC
.	.	TRBV6-1	TRBJ2-1	CASSDTQGPYNEQFF	TGTGCCAGCAGTGATACACAGGGCCCCTACAATGAGCAGTTCTTC
.	TRBD1	TRBV4-1	TRBJ1-3	CASSPPGQGSGNTIYF	TGCGCCAGCAGCCCCCCGGGACAGGGATCTGGAAACACCATATATTTT
.	.	TRBV21-1	TRBJ1-1	CASSILRQTNTEAFF	TGTGCCAGCAGCATTCTACGACAGACAAACACTGAAGCTTTCTTT
.	.	TRBV6-5	TRBJ1-2	CASSYSQEGYGYTF	TGTGCCAGCAGTTACTCCCAGGAGGGCTATGGCTACACCTTC
.	.	TRBV7-2	TRBJ2-2	CASSEAAGSNTGELFF	TGTGCCAGCAGCGAGGCGGCGGGGTCGAACACCGGGGAGCTGTTTTTT
.	TRBD2	TRBV5-4	TRBJ2-7	CASSETSGPPYEQYF	TGTGCCAGCAGTGAGACTAGCGGGCCTCCCTACGAGCAGTACTTC
.	.	TRBV27	TRBJ1-5	CASSLRREQPQHF	TGTGCCAGCAGTTTACGACGGGAACAGCCCCAGCATTTT
.	TRBD1	TRBV5-1	TRBJ2-7	CASSLTGTVGGEQYF	TGCGCCAGCAGCCTCACCGGGACAGTTGGTGGCGAGCAGTACTTC
.	TRBD1	TRBV2	TRBJ1-2	CASTPTGVIGYTF	TGTGCCAGCACTCCGACAGGGGTGATTGGCTACACCTTC
few	TRBD1	TRBV5-1	TRBJ1-1	CASSTGTGNRGTEAFF	TGCGCCAGCAGCACCGGGACAGGGAATCGGGGCACTGAAGCTTTCTTT
.	TRBD2	TRBV19	TRBJ2-1	CASTPSGRVNEQFF	TGTGCCAGTACCCCTAGCGGGAGGGTTAATGAGCAGTTCTTC
.	.	TRBV11-3	TRBJ2-3	CASSAPGQGTQYF	TGTGCCAGCAGCGCCCCAGGACAAGGGACGCAGTATTTT
.	TRBD1	TRBV6-6	TRBJ1-3	CASSQPGQGAYTIYF	TGTGCCAGCAGTCAGCCGGGACAGGGGGCGTACACCATATATTTT
.	TRBD1	TRBV3-1/TRBV3-2	TRBJ2-4	CASSRMTGDIQYF	TGTGCCAGCAGCCGTATGACAGGGGACATTCAGTACTTC
few	TRBD2	TRBV7-9	TRBJ2-2	CASSLASGNVGELFF	TGTGCCAGCAGCTTAGCCAGCGGGAACGTCGGGGAGCTGTTTTTT
.	.	TRBV2	TRBJ2-1	CASSPRVLKNEQFF	TGTGCCAGCAGTCCCCGGGTCCTAAAGAATGAGCAGTTCTTC
.	.	TRBV6-6	TRBJ1-5	CASSYGGSQPQHF	TGTGCCAGCAGTTACGGGGGCTCTCAGCCCCAGCATTTT
once	TRBD1	TRBV18	TRBJ2-3	CASLTRDRGQPSTDTQYF	TGTGCCAGTCTGACCCGGGACAGGGGTCAACCTAGCACAGATACGCAGTATTTT
.	TRBD1	TRBV11-3	TRBJ1-2	CASSSSDREGYTF	TGTGCCAGCAGCTCCTCCGACAGGGAAGGCTACACCTTC
.	.	TRBV7-3	TRBJ2-2	CASSSSGGRTGELFF	TGTGCCAGCAGCTCCAGCGGAGGGCGAACCGGGGAGCTGTTTTTT
.	.	TRBV6-6	TRBJ2-2	CASSRGGAAGELFF	TGTGCCAGCAGTAGGGGGGGGGCGGCCGGGGAGCTGTTTTTT
.	.	TRBV2	TRBJ2-2	CASGRFSNTGELFF	TGTGCCAGCGGTCGGTTTTCGAACACCGGGGAGCTGTTTTTT
.	TRBD1	TRBV2	TRBJ1-1	CASSDRGDTEAFF	TGTGCCAGCAGTGACAGGGGGGACACTGAAGCTTTCTTT
.	TRBD1	TRBV19	TRBJ1-5	CASSPRTGLDQPQHF	TGTGCCAGTAGTCCAAGGACAGGGCTCGATCAGCCCCAGCATTTT
.	.	TRBV23-1	TRBJ2-1	CASIQTGRFF	TGCGCCAGCATCCAAACCGGTAGGTTCTTC
.	TRBD1	TRBV7-6	TRBJ1-3	CASSLLGTGGFGNTIYF	TGTGCCAGCAGCTTATTGGGGACAGGGGGTTTTGGAAACACCATATATTTT
.	TRBD2	TRBV20-1	TRBJ2-5	CSASLAGGETQYF	TGCAGTGCTAGTCTAGCGGGAGGGGAGACCCAGTACTTC
once	.	TRBV28	TRBJ2-3	CASSATSRGTDTQYF	TGTGCCAGCAGTGCCACCTCCAGAGGTACAGATACGCAGTATTTT
.	TRBD1	TRBV6-4	TRBJ1-5	CASRFGTVLNQPQHF	TGTGCCAGCAGGTTTGGGACAGTTCTTAATCAGCCCCAGCATTTT